The T cell receptor beta chain described here comes from a study of blood T cell repertoires in COVID-19. About the research overall: Sample material is recorded as cDNA or gDNA derived from T cells, B-cell-depleted T cells, or PBMCs.

In the source study's methods: The assay estimated nucleated cells by amplifying reference gene primers. Repertoires were generated with immunoSEQ multiplex PCR, while TCRdb's copy carries only in-frame clones and drops some. For V, J and clone size, that table is used; D and trimming come from the DNA. The sample has 230,000 or so clones, 70% to 90% seen once. The CDR3 covers 15 residues. Looked up from germline, CDR1 is LNHDA and CDR2 is SQIVND (reference sequence). The V gene end was trimmed by 3 bases and the J gene end by 2 bases; junction bases not matched to a gene: 3. The chain recombines TRBV19 with TRBJ1-2; the match to TRBD1 covers 10 bases. The sample comprised PBMCs or T cells enriched from blood (not recorded which). This TCR derives from a woman aged 40 to 50 with acute COVID-19. In DNA, the CDR3 is TGTGCCAGTAGTATCGACAGGGGGCGCAACTATGGCTACACCTTC. Translating it yields CASSIDRGRNYGYTF.